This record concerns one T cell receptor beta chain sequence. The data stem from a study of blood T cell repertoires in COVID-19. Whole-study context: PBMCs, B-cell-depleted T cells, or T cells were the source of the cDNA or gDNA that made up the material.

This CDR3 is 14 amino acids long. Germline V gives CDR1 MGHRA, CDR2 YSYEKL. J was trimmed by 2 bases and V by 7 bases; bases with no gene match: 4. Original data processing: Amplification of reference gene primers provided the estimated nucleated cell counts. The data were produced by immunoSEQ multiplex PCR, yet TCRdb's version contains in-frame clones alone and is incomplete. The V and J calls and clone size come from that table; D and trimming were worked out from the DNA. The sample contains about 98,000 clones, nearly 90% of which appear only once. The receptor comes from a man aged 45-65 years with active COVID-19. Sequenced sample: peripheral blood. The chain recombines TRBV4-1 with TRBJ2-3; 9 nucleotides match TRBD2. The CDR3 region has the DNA TGCGCCAGCAACCCTAGCGGGGTCACAGATACGCAGTATTTT. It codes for CASNPSGVTDTQYF.